What follows are 7 T cell receptor beta chains derived from one specimen sequenced in a study of blood T cells in healthy people across ages. Through a sample-barcoded 5' primer and a J-beta primer mix, a second PCR was run for roughly 7 to 12 cycles. TCRdb used MiXCR to reprocess the 5' RACE reads, holding one entry per CDR3 protein. The table includes over 1,500,000 distinct CDR3 sequences, around 40% detected once. The source material was blood. These receptors were obtained from a human donor in good health.

This chain links TRBV5-1 with TRBJ2-7; possibly TRBD2 for D (6 bases). This CDR3 has 13 residues. V shed 7 bases and J shed 4 bases, with 15 bases lying between them. The V gene's germline CDR1 is SGHRS and CDR2 YFSETQ. CDR3 region: CASRIGDSYEQYF. DNA for the CDR3: TGCGCCAGCCGCATTGGGGACTCTTACGAGCAGTACTTC.

Only a few counts were recorded for this clonotype. The V call is TRBV11-1, the J call TRBJ2-7, with 10 positions matching TRBD2. Germline trimming cut 5 bases from V and 7 bases from J; bases unmatched to any gene: 8. CDR3 length: 14 residues. Germline assignment: CDR1 SGHAT and CDR2 FQDESV (reference sequence). Here the CDR3 reads CASSATSGPWEQYF. For the CDR3, the DNA is TGTGCCAGCAGCGCGACTAGCGGGCCCTGGGAGCAGTACTTC. The whole variable domain, remainder taken from reference TRBV11-1 and TRBJ2-7, is EAEVAQSPRYKITEKSQAVAFWCDPISGHATLYWYRQILGQGPELLVQFQDESVVDDSQLPKDRFSAERLKGVDSTLKIQPAELGDSAMYLCASSATSGPWEQYFGPGTRLTVT.

This chain connects TRBV6-6 to TRBJ2-4, with TRBD2 identical over 7 bases. V lost 6 bases to trimming and J lost 13 bases; unmatched junction nucleotides: 18. Germline values: CDR1 MNHNY, CDR2 SVGAGI (reference sequence). The CDR3 loop spans 15 amino acids. CDR3 loop: CASSSRTRGGDEQYF. The CDR3 DNA reads TGTGCCAGCAGCTCCAGGACTAGAGGCGGGGATGAGCAGTACTTC.

The rearrangement joins TRBV30 to TRBJ1-1; D call uncertain. The germline gives CDR1 GTSNPN, CDR2 SVGIG (reference sequence). The V end was cut by 2 bases, the J end by 3 bases, with 13 bases between. The CDR3 consists of 14 residues. The CDR3 is CAWSPGGWDTEAFF. The DNA of the CDR3 is TGTGCCTGGAGTCCGGGAGGGTGGGACACTGAAGCTTTCTTT. Supplemented by reference TRBV30 and TRBJ1-1, the full variable domain reads SQTIHQWPATLVQPVGSPLSLECTVEGTSNPNLYWYRQAAGRGLQLLFYSVGIGQISSEVPQNLSASRPQDRQFILSSKKLLLSDSGFYLCAWSPGGWDTEAFFGQGTRLTVV.

V usage is TRBV27 and J usage is TRBJ1-2; D not resolved. V was trimmed by 7 bases and J by 2 bases, leaving 11 bases between them. This CDR3 has 13 amino acids. The germline V gene has CDR1 MNHEY and CDR2 SMNVEV (reference sequence). CDR3 nucleotides: TGTGCCAGCACCTCGCTAGAAAACTATGGCTACACCTTC. Translated: CASTSLENYGYTF.

In nucleotides, the CDR3 is TGTGCCAGCTCACCAGGACTCGTACAAGAGACCCAGTACTTC. It is translated as CASSPGLVQETQYF. This chain links TRBV18 with TRBJ2-4; perhaps TRBD2 as D (5 bases). TRBJ2-5 matches the DNA end more closely, so the J call is doubtful. There are 14 residues in the CDR3. In germline, CDR1 is KGHSH, CDR2 LQKENI.

This clonotype was seen a handful of times. This chain uses TRBV6-2 or TRBV6-3 with TRBJ2-6; 7 nucleotides align to TRBD1. CDR1 and CDR2 from the germline V gene are MNHEY and SVGEGT. The trim removed 2 bases at V and 1 base at J, leaving 2 bases unmatched. The CDR3 sequence is 16 residues long. This CDR3 is CASSYPQGSGANVLTF. The CDR3 DNA reads TGTGCCAGCAGTTACCCACAGGGGTCTGGGGCCAACGTCCTGACTTTC.